Below are 30 T cell receptor beta chains sequenced from a single sample in a study of blood T cells in healthy people across ages. A second PCR of roughly 7 to 11 cycles used a sample-barcoded 5' primer and a J-beta primer mix. TCRdb ran MiXCR on the 5' RACE reads and lists one entry per CDR3 protein. The data show some 790,000 distinct CDR3 sequences, 25% to 35% seen once. The sequencing sample was made of blood. The receptors come from a woman over 75 in good health.

This clonotype appeared many times. The chain uses TRBV5-1 and TRBJ1-6; the D gene is possibly TRBD1 (6 bases). V was pared by 0 bases and J by 6 bases, with 13 bases between. Germline-derived CDR1 and CDR2 are SGHRS and YFSETQ. The CDR3 is made up of 16 amino acids. In DNA form, the CDR3 reads TGCGCCAGCAGCTTGGGGTCAGGGGCGTCTAATTCACCCCTCCACTTT. Encoded protein: CASSLGSGASNSPLHF.

This clonotype has more than one count but fewer than ten. V and J are TRBV6-1 and TRBJ2-7; the D gene is possibly TRBD1 (6 bases). The CDR3 length is 15 residues. The germline V and J ends were trimmed by 6 bases and 0 bases, with 15 bases remaining between them. Germline CDR1 and CDR2: MNHNS and SASEGT. CDR3 loop: CASRAGTTSSYEQYF. Here the CDR3 DNA reads TGTGCCAGCAGAGCCGGGACAACAAGCTCCTACGAGCAGTACTTC.

This clonotype was observed a few times. This rearrangement joins TRBV10-2 to TRBJ2-7, with D perhaps TRBD2 (6 bases). The V end lost 1 base, the J end lost 0 bases, and 16 bases lay between the germline ends. In germline, CDR1 is WSHSY, CDR2 SAAADI. The length of the CDR3 is 17 residues. CDR3 amino acids: CASSEWRVKGLSYEQYF. For the CDR3, the DNA is TGCGCCAGCAGTGAGTGGAGGGTCAAGGGCCTCTCCTACGAGCAGTACTTC.

Comments on this clonotype: One end of the junction is discordant with germline, which a read error may explain. V gene TRBV12-3 or TRBV12-4 combines with J gene TRBJ2-5; 9 bases are a match to TRBD2. There are 19 residues in the CDR3. The CDR3 sequence: CASSPAGVTSGGLGEAQYF. The CDR3 DNA reads TGTGCCAGCAGTCCGGCGGGGGTCACGAGCGGGGGGTTAGGAGAGGCCCAGTACTTC.

This clonotype turned up a few times. The chain carries TRBV6-6 and TRBJ1-1; 7 bases line up with TRBD1. The V gene end was trimmed by 6 bases and the J gene end by 1 base; junction bases not matched to a gene: 8. The CDR3 length is 15 residues. From germline, CDR1 is MNHNY and CDR2 SVGAGI (reference sequence). This chain's CDR3 is CASSKLQGGNTEAFF. The CDR3 DNA is TGTGCCAGCAGCAAGCTCCAGGGGGGGAACACTGAAGCTTTCTTT.

The sample holds many counts of this clonotype. The gene calls are TRBV7-2 and TRBJ1-5; TRBD1 is a possible D gene (6 bases). The CDR3 loop spans 15 amino acids. Trimming left V 5 bases short and J 7 bases short, with 18 bases between. Per germline, CDR1 SGHTA and CDR2 FQGNSA. The CDR3 nucleotides read TGTGCCAGCAGCCAAGGGGGGGGGGCGAGGCAGCCCCAGCATTTT. It specifies CASSQGGGARQPQHF. Based on the CDR3 plus reference TRBV7-2 and TRBJ1-5, the full variable domain is GAGVSQSPSNKVTEKGKDVELRCDPISGHTALYWYRQSLGQGLEFLIYFQGNSAPDKSGLPSDRFSAERTGGSVSTLTIQRTQQEDSAVYLCASSQGGGARQPQHFGDGTRLSIL.

This clonotype was seen at least ten times. J is TRBJ2-3 and V is TRBV24-1; possibly TRBD2 for D (6 bases). Germline V gene lookup returns CDR1 KGHDR and CDR2 SFDVKD. V lost 1 base and J lost 6, with 16 bases in between. There are 16 residues in the CDR3. The CDR3 loop is CATSDFSGVERDTQYF. The CDR3 DNA is TGTGCCACCAGTGATTTTTCGGGGGTCGAACGGGATACGCAGTATTTT.

The chain couples TRBV4-3 to TRBJ1-1; weak D call: TRBD1 (6 bases). Germline V lookup: CDR1 LGHNA, CDR2 YSLEER. The CDR3 has 14 residues. V lost 3 bases to trimming and J lost 6 bases, with 14 bases between them. The CDR3 nucleotides read TGCGCCAGCAGCCACCAAACAGGGTCACCTGAAGCTTTCTTT. It codes for CASSHQTGSPEAFF.

This clonotype was detected many times. This chain connects TRBV5-1 to TRBJ2-7, with 14 bases matching TRBD2. There are 16 residues in the CDR3. J lost 2 bases, V lost 4 bases, and 5 bases had no gene match. Germline values: CDR1 SGHRS, CDR2 YFSETQ. The CDR3 loop is CASSRGLAGDPYEQYF. The CDR3 DNA sequence: TGCGCCAGCAGCAGGGGACTAGCGGGGGACCCCTACGAGCAGTACTTC.

The chain recombines TRBV29-1 with TRBJ2-5, with 7 nucleotides matching TRBD2. Per the germline V gene, CDR1 is SQVTM and CDR2 is ANQGSEA. The CDR3 length is 12 residues. Unmatched junction bases numbered 10, after V lost 4 bases and J lost 11 bases. The CDR3 sequence is CSVGIGGNEQYF. The CDR3 DNA is TGCAGCGTTGGAATCGGGGGGAATGAGCAGTACTTC.

This clonotype appeared many times. The J gene is TRBJ1-6, the V gene TRBV12-3 or TRBV12-4; D gene unclear. V gave up 6 bases and J gave up 9 bases, with 21 bases separating them. The CDR3 totals 16 residues. CDR3 sequence: CASSHSRAPKGSPLHF. In nucleotides, the CDR3 is TGTGCCAGCAGCCACTCTCGGGCCCCTAAAGGTTCACCCCTCCACTTT.

This clonotype has just a few counts. This chain uses TRBV20-1 with TRBJ1-1; the D gene is possibly TRBD1 (5 bases). The germline V gene has CDR1 DFQATT and CDR2 SNEGSKA (reference sequence). CDR3 length equals 15 residues. Trimming removed 3 bases from V and 0 bases from J, with 14 bases in between. The CDR3 region is CSASSQGGMNTEAFF. The CDR3 DNA reads TGCAGTGCTAGTAGCCAGGGTGGAATGAACACTGAAGCTTTCTTT.

This clonotype was seen ten or more times. This sequence joins TRBV6-1 and TRBJ1-2, with 7 bases that match TRBD1. V shed 7 bases and J 8 bases; nucleotides not matched to a gene: 22. Germline-derived CDR1 and CDR2 are MNHNS and SASEGT. CDR3 size: 17 residues. The CDR3 DNA follows: TGTGCCAGCATCCTCTACCCAGGGGCAGGGGGATCAGACGGCTACACCTTC. Its protein product is CASILYPGAGGSDGYTF.

Many counts were recorded for this clonotype. The CDR3 DNA sequence: TGTGCCAGCAGCCCGCGGACTAGCGGGGGGTCGGAGACCCAGTACTTC. It translates to CASSPRTSGGSETQYF. The V gene is TRBV7-9, the J gene TRBJ2-5; 14 bases are a match to TRBD2. CDR1 SEHNR and CDR2 FQNEAQ come from the germline V gene (reference sequence). This CDR3 has 16 amino acids. J was trimmed by 5 bases and V by 5 bases; bases with no gene match: 7.

Turning to this clonotype: Germline is not matched at one junction end, which may reflect a read error. V and J are TRBV11-2 and TRBJ1-2, with TRBD1 as a possible D gene (6 bases). Looked up from germline, CDR1 is SGHAT and CDR2 is FQNNGV. CDR3 size: 14 residues. The CDR3 DNA sequence: TGTACCAGCAGCTCCATCAGGGGTAGGGGTGGCTACACCTTC. It specifies CTSSSIRGRGGYTF.

Notes on this clonotype: This CDR3 is missing its conserved last phenylalanine or tryptophan, likely due to a read error. Because the CDR3's place on the DNA is in doubt, the DNA is left out and the CDR3 is given as listed by TCRdb. The chain couples TRBV7-9 to TRBJ2-1; the D call in the table, TRBD1, was not verified against the DNA. The CDR3 has 14 amino acids, counting both end residues. Per the germline V gene, CDR1 is SEHNR and CDR2 is FQNEAQ (reference sequence). This CDR3 reads CASSFRVAYNEQLL.

Concerning this clonotype: It may be a read error: a sequence one base away is much more abundant. The rearrangement uses TRBV9 and TRBJ2-7; D is tentatively TRBD1 or TRBD2 (6 bases each). This CDR3 is built from 15 residues. V was trimmed by 1 base and J by 6 bases, leaving 17 bases between them. CDR1 SGDLS and CDR2 YYNGEE come from the germline V gene. The CDR3 DNA follows: TGTGCCAGCAGCGTACTAGAGGGGGGAGTGGGCGAGCAGTACTTC. This codes for CASSVLEGGVGEQYF.

This clonotype was observed at least ten times. CDR3 sequence: CASSPDLYEQYF. For the CDR3, the DNA is TGTGCCAGCAGTCCCGACCTGTACGAGCAGTACTTC. The genes are TRBV6-6 and TRBJ2-7; D is uncertain. The V gene's germline CDR1 is MNHNY and CDR2 SVGAGI (reference sequence). Between the trimmed V and J ends, which lost 5 bases and 4 bases, there was a span of 9 bases. This CDR3 is built from 12 residues.

This clonotype occurred many times. The gene calls are TRBV12-3 or TRBV12-4 and TRBJ1-1; weak D call: TRBD1 (6 bases). This CDR3 comprises 13 residues. The V gene lost 8 bases and the J gene lost 0 bases, with 10 bases spanning the gap. The CDR3 spells CASRTEMNTEAFF. The CDR3 coding sequence is TGTGCCAGCCGGACAGAAATGAACACTGAAGCTTTCTTT.

The rearrangement links TRBV6-1 to TRBJ1-5; TRBD1 might be the D (6 bases). V lost 5 bases, J lost 6 bases, and 11 bases lay in between. Germline loops: CDR1 MNHNS, CDR2 SASEGT. The CDR3 spans 13 residues. The CDR3, as DNA: TGTGCCAGCAGTAGGGGGAAGGCTCAGCCCCAGCATTTT. It specifies CASSRGKAQPQHF.

This clonotype was recorded a few times. The chain has TRBV5-1 and TRBJ2-7; a possible D gene is TRBD1 (6 bases). The DNA end is a closer match to TRBJ2-5, so the J assignment may be wrong. Germline V lookup: CDR1 SGHRS, CDR2 YFSETQ. The length of the CDR3 is 13 residues. This CDR3 reads CASSLELTGTQYF. The CDR3 DNA sequence: TGCGCCAGCAGCTTGGAGTTGACAGGGACCCAGTACTTC.

This chain connects TRBV6-2 or TRBV6-3 to TRBJ2-1, with D perhaps TRBD2 (7 bases). Germline V gene sequence: CDR1 MNHEY, CDR2 SVGEGT. This CDR3 contains 16 residues. V was pared by 7 bases and J by 10 bases, with 26 bases between. For the CDR3, the DNA is TGTGCCAGCATTCTCGGTGGGGGGGGCTGGGCCGGGGAGCAGTTCTTC. Its translation: CASILGGGGWAGEQFF.

This clonotype appeared a single time. A clone one base away is much larger, so this may be a read error. This chain links TRBV5-1 with TRBJ1-1; D possibly corresponds to TRBD1 (5 bases). Trimming left V 3 bases short and J 5 bases short, with 14 bases between. The germline V gene encodes CDR1 SGHRS and CDR2 YFSETQ. The CDR3 has 14 residues. The CDR3: CASSWAQGGTEAFF. The CDR3, as DNA: TGCGCCAGCAGCTGGGCCCAGGGTGGGACTGAAGCTTTCTTT.

There are many counts of this clonotype. The chain combines TRBV20-1 with TRBJ1-6; D unresolved. The CDR3 totals 12 residues. Per the germline V gene, CDR1 is DFQATT and CDR2 is SNEGSKA (reference sequence). The V end was cut by 6 bases, the J end by 10 bases, with 13 bases between. The CDR3 nucleotides are TGCAGTGCCCGGTCGGCCAGCTCACCCCTCCACTTT. Translated: CSARSASSPLHF.

The chain links TRBV2 to TRBJ2-1; either TRBD1 or TRBD2 may supply D (6 bases each). CDR3 length: 16 residues. Germline V lookup: CDR1 SNHLY, CDR2 FYNNEI. Trimming pared 2 bases from V and 5 bases from J, leaving 16 bases between. As DNA, the CDR3 is TGTGCCAGCAGTGAACCGGGGGCTGGATTGGACAATGAGCAGTTCTTC. It yields the protein CASSEPGAGLDNEQFF.

The sample holds many counts of this clonotype. This chain joins TRBV12-3 or TRBV12-4 and TRBJ2-3; TRBD1 or TRBD2 may be the D gene (5 bases each). The CDR3 contains 16 residues. The V gene lost 6 bases and the J gene lost 6 bases, with 22 bases spanning the gap. This CDR3 is CASRGTLGLDGDTQYF. CDR3 DNA sequence: TGTGCCAGCAGAGGGACCCTGGGTCTCGACGGGGATACGCAGTATTTT.

This clonotype was found many times. The rearrangement joins TRBV20-1 to TRBJ2-4; D is tentatively TRBD1 or TRBD2 (5 bases each). Germline V gives CDR1 DFQATT, CDR2 SNEGSKA (reference sequence). Trimming stripped 3 bases from V and 8 bases from J, with 17 bases between. This CDR3 comprises 14 residues. CDR3 residues: CSARGGGSLDIQYF. The CDR3 nucleotides read TGCAGTGCTAGGGGTGGGGGAAGTTTAGACATTCAGTACTTC.

Worth noting for this clonotype: A read error may explain this, as a much larger clone is one base away. The rearrangement uses TRBV7-2 and TRBJ2-1; TRBD1 agrees at 8 bases. Trimming took 7 bases from V and 6 from J; bases not matched to a gene: 11. Germline loops: CDR1 SGHTA, CDR2 FQGNSA. The CDR3 covers 15 residues. CDR3: CASNSRQGLANEQFF. CDR3 bases: TGTGCCAGCAACTCACGACAGGGGCTTGCCAATGAGCAGTTCTTC.

The chain employs TRBV7-9 and TRBJ1-2, with no clear D. From germline, CDR1 is SEHNR and CDR2 FQNEAQ (reference sequence). The length of the CDR3 is 12 residues. V was trimmed by 4 bases and J by 8 bases, leaving 11 bases between them. The CDR3 loop is CASSSQEDGYTF. The CDR3 DNA reads as TGTGCCAGCAGCTCGCAGGAGGACGGCTACACCTTC.

This clonotype has ten or more counts. This rearrangement joins TRBV7-2 to TRBJ2-7; D perhaps matches TRBD2 (6 bases). V lost 5 bases and J 2 bases, leaving 16 bases between the germline ends. CDR3 length: 15 residues. Germline CDR1 SGHTA, CDR2 FQGNSA. DNA for the CDR3: TGTGCCAGCAGCGGCTGGGACTCACGGACCTACGAGCAGTACTTC. Translation gives CASSGWDSRTYEQYF.